This is a list of T cell receptor beta chains from one sample in a study of blood T cell repertoires in COVID-19. The method was immunoSEQ multiplex PCR; TCRdb's version includes in-frame clones alone and lacks a portion of them. The sample carries 250,000 to 350,000 clones, around 87% recorded once. Sequencing input: peripheral blood. The source is a woman aged 50 to 60 who had recovered from COVID-19. CDR3s include the opening cysteine and the closing phenylalanine or tryptophan. The D gene is left open where the match is weak. Size is omitted from some rows. Given values are once, few, many or a class for expanded clones.

D gene: -; V gene: TRBV6-2/TRBV6-3; clone size: -; J gene: TRBJ1-2; CDR3 protein: CASSPVWQTHGYTF; CDR3 DNA: TGTGCCAGCAGCCCCGTGTGGCAGACTCATGGCTACACCTTC
D gene: -; V gene: TRBV6-6; clone size: -; J gene: TRBJ2-3; CDR3 protein: CAAAGDTQYF; CDR3 DNA: TGTGCAGCCGCCGGGGATACGCAGTATTTT
D gene: TRBD1; V gene: TRBV13; clone size: -; J gene: TRBJ1-3; CDR3 protein: CASSPGTGEYGNTIYF; CDR3 DNA: TGTGCCAGCAGCCCCGGGACAGGGGAATACGGAAACACCATATATTTT
D gene: TRBD2; V gene: TRBV13; clone size: -; J gene: TRBJ2-1; CDR3 protein: CASSLTLAVQFF; CDR3 DNA: TGTGCCAGCAGCTTAACACTAGCGGTCCAGTTCTTC
D gene: TRBD2; V gene: TRBV15; clone size: -; J gene: TRBJ2-7; CDR3 protein: CATSAGGGLGEQYF; CDR3 DNA: TGTGCCACCAGTGCGGGGGGCGGGTTGGGCGAGCAGTACTTC
D gene: -; V gene: TRBV18; clone size: -; J gene: TRBJ1-5; CDR3 protein: CASSRKEGQAPWHF; CDR3 DNA: TGTGCCAGCTCACGAAAAGAGGGACAAGCCCCGTGGCATTTT
D gene: TRBD1; V gene: TRBV19; clone size: -; J gene: TRBJ1-4; CDR3 protein: CASSPGTAHEKLFF; CDR3 DNA: TGTGCCAGTAGTCCTGGGACAGCGCATGAAAAACTGTTTTTT
D gene: -; V gene: TRBV28; clone size: -; J gene: TRBJ1-2; CDR3 protein: CASSPIGGGYTF; CDR3 DNA: TGTGCCAGCAGTCCCATCGGGGGTGGCTACACCTTC
D gene: -; V gene: TRBV5-1; clone size: -; J gene: TRBJ2-7; CDR3 protein: CASSLVSGSSYEQYF; CDR3 DNA: TGCGCCAGCAGCTTGGTTTCGGGGAGCTCCTACGAGCAGTACTTC
D gene: TRBD1; V gene: TRBV6-5; clone size: -; J gene: TRBJ2-1; CDR3 protein: CASSSARDSEQFF; CDR3 DNA: TGTGCCAGCAGTTCGGCCAGGGACAGTGAGCAGTTCTTC
D gene: -; V gene: TRBV25-1; clone size: -; J gene: TRBJ2-1; CDR3 protein: CASSDQGIYNEQFF; CDR3 DNA: TGTGCCAGCAGTGACCAGGGGATATACAATGAGCAGTTCTTC
D gene: TRBD1; V gene: TRBV27; clone size: -; J gene: TRBJ2-7; CDR3 protein: CASWKTGTGSYEQYF; CDR3 DNA: TGTGCCAGCTGGAAGACCGGGACAGGGAGCTACGAGCAGTACTTC
D gene: TRBD1; V gene: TRBV4-1; clone size: -; J gene: TRBJ1-2; CDR3 protein: CASSQPRTGYGYTF; CDR3 DNA: TGCGCCAGCAGCCAGCCCCGGACAGGCTATGGCTACACCTTC
D gene: TRBD1; V gene: TRBV7-8; clone size: -; J gene: TRBJ2-7; CDR3 protein: CASSFNRGGEQYF; CDR3 DNA: TGTGCCAGCAGCTTTAACAGGGGTGGAGAGCAGTACTTC
D gene: TRBD2; V gene: TRBV19; clone size: -; J gene: TRBJ2-5; CDR3 protein: CASSIGTSGQETQYF; CDR3 DNA: TGTGCCAGTAGTATCGGGACTAGCGGTCAAGAGACCCAGTACTTC
D gene: -; V gene: TRBV28; clone size: -; J gene: TRBJ1-5; CDR3 protein: CASSWGEQPQHF; CDR3 DNA: TGTGCCAGCAGTTGGGGGGAACAGCCCCAGCATTTT
D gene: -; V gene: TRBV6-5; clone size: -; J gene: TRBJ1-1; CDR3 protein: CASLSQGTEAFF; CDR3 DNA: TGTGCCAGCTTATCTCAGGGGACTGAAGCTTTCTTT
D gene: -; V gene: TRBV6-1; clone size: -; J gene: TRBJ1-5; CDR3 protein: CASSEGGGNQPQHF; CDR3 DNA: TGTGCCAGCAGTGAAGGGGGAGGCAATCAGCCCCAGCATTTT
D gene: TRBD1; V gene: TRBV7-2; clone size: -; J gene: TRBJ2-1; CDR3 protein: CASSSPDRGAYSHEQFF; CDR3 DNA: TGTGCCAGCAGCTCCCCGGACAGGGGGGCATATAGCCATGAGCAGTTCTTC
D gene: -; V gene: TRBV7-3; clone size: -; J gene: TRBJ2-2; CDR3 protein: CASSLWDTTGELFF; CDR3 DNA: TGTGCCAGCAGCTTGTGGGACACCACCGGGGAGCTGTTTTTT
D gene: TRBD1; V gene: TRBV4-1; clone size: -; J gene: TRBJ1-2; CDR3 protein: CASSQGTGGIYGYTF; CDR3 DNA: TGCGCCAGCAGCCAAGGGACAGGGGGCATCTATGGCTACACCTTC
D gene: -; V gene: TRBV10-3; clone size: -; J gene: TRBJ1-5; CDR3 protein: CAISESNGYQPQHF; CDR3 DNA: TGTGCCATCAGTGAGTCGAACGGTTATCAGCCCCAGCATTTT
D gene: -; V gene: TRBV28; clone size: few; J gene: TRBJ2-1; CDR3 protein: CASRPLGAHYNEQFF; CDR3 DNA: TGTGCCAGCAGACCGCTTGGGGCACACTACAATGAGCAGTTCTTC
D gene: -; V gene: TRBV11-3; clone size: -; J gene: TRBJ2-2; CDR3 protein: CASSFGGADTGELFF; CDR3 DNA: TGTGCCAGCAGCTTCGGGGGAGCCGATACCGGGGAGCTGTTTTTT
D gene: -; V gene: TRBV19; clone size: -; J gene: TRBJ2-1; CDR3 protein: CASSIGGRGEQFF; CDR3 DNA: TGTGCCAGTAGTATAGGCGGGCGCGGTGAGCAGTTCTTC
D gene: -; V gene: TRBV6-2/TRBV6-3; clone size: -; J gene: TRBJ2-7; CDR3 protein: CASSYSISPVSTGYEQYF; CDR3 DNA: TGTGCCAGCAGTTACTCGATTTCCCCAGTTTCAACAGGCTACGAGCAGTACTTC
D gene: TRBD2; V gene: TRBV7-2; clone size: -; J gene: TRBJ2-5; CDR3 protein: CASSSRAGAQYF; CDR3 DNA: TGTGCCAGCAGCTCCCGGGCGGGAGCCCAGTACTTC
D gene: -; V gene: TRBV6-5; clone size: -; J gene: TRBJ2-7; CDR3 protein: CASSYGQGQYYEQYF; CDR3 DNA: TGTGCCAGCAGTTACGGGCAGGGGCAGTACTACGAGCAGTACTTC
D gene: -; V gene: TRBV2; clone size: few; J gene: TRBJ1-1; CDR3 protein: CARSTAMNTEAFF; CDR3 DNA: TGTGCCAGATCGACAGCGATGAACACTGAAGCTTTCTTT
D gene: -; V gene: TRBV11-2; clone size: -; J gene: TRBJ2-7; CDR3 protein: CASSLDWGPSYEQYF; CDR3 DNA: TGTGCCAGCAGCTTAGACTGGGGGCCCTCCTACGAGCAGTACTTC
D gene: -; V gene: TRBV11-3; clone size: once; J gene: TRBJ2-1; CDR3 protein: CASSLDSYEQFF; CDR3 DNA: TGTGCCAGCAGCTTAGATAGCTATGAGCAGTTCTTC
D gene: TRBD1; V gene: TRBV11-2; clone size: -; J gene: TRBJ1-1; CDR3 protein: CASSFRLTGDTEAFF; CDR3 DNA: TGTGCCAGCAGCTTCCGATTAACAGGGGACACTGAAGCTTTCTTT
D gene: -; V gene: TRBV7-2; clone size: -; J gene: TRBJ2-5; CDR3 protein: CASSLGGRREETQYF; CDR3 DNA: TGTGCCAGCAGCTTGGGGGGGCGCAGGGAAGAGACCCAGTACTTC
D gene: -; V gene: TRBV6-5; clone size: few; J gene: TRBJ1-1; CDR3 protein: CASCGGGIRSTEAFF; CDR3 DNA: TGTGCCAGTTGTGGGGGGGGGATCAGGAGTACTGAAGCTTTCTTT
D gene: TRBD1; V gene: TRBV20-1; clone size: -; J gene: TRBJ1-1; CDR3 protein: CSAQDRVEAFF; CDR3 DNA: TGCAGTGCGCAAGACAGGGTTGAAGCTTTCTTT
D gene: TRBD2; V gene: TRBV10-3; clone size: -; J gene: TRBJ2-3; CDR3 protein: CAIRSTSGVWDTQYF; CDR3 DNA: TGTGCCATCAGGTCTACTAGCGGGGTATGGGATACGCAGTATTTT
D gene: -; V gene: TRBV3-1/TRBV3-2; clone size: many; J gene: TRBJ2-7; CDR3 protein: CASSQDWGGREQYF; CDR3 DNA: TGTGCCAGCAGCCAAGATTGGGGGGGGCGCGAGCAGTACTTC